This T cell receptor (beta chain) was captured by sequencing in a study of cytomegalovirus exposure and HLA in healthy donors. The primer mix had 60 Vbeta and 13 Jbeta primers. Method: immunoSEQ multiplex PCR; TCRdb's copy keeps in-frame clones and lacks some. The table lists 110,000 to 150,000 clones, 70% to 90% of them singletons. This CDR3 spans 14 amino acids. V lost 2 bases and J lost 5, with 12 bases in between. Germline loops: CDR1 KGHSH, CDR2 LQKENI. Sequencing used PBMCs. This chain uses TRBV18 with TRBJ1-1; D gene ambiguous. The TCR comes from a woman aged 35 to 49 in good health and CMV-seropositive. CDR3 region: CASSPSRGNTEAFF. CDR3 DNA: TGTGCCAGCTCACCATCCCGAGGGAATACTGAAGCTTTCTTT.